The present T cell receptor (beta chain) was sequenced within a study of shared clonotypes between healthy human individuals. Study findings and constraints: For naive CD4 cells, around 5.1% of clonotypes were shared across several donors. Compared with clonotypes that all four donors shared, non-shared clonotypes had lower generation probabilities.

Each sorted subset replicate got 200 ng genomic DNA, roughly 27,000 genomes. Profiled with immunoSEQ multiplex PCR; TCRdb holds only in-frame clones, not every one. The repertoire holds under 1,100,000 clones, with under 80% as singletons. All of the donors resided in Nashville, Tennessee, and each was a Caucasian adult. Notes on this clone: Its specificity is not known.

The CDR3 contains 13 residues. Germline CDR1 and CDR2: MNHNS and SASEGT. Trimming shortened V by 0 bases and J by 5 bases, and 8 bases separated the two germline ends. The receptor was derived from a man aged 18 to 35 in good health. The rearrangement links TRBV6-1 to TRBJ2-7; D perhaps matches TRBD2 (6 bases). The sequencing sample was made of memory CD4+ T cells sorted from blood. Subset noted: CD45RA-negative fraction. CDR3: CASSEARRDEQYF. In DNA form, the CDR3 reads TGTGCCAGCAGTGAAGCTAGGAGGGACGAGCAGTACTTC.